A selection of T cell receptor beta chains follows, all from one sample in a study of response to subunit inactivated influenza vaccine. Each CDR3 protein is one row after TCRdb ran MiXCR on the RT-PCR reads. This sample yields 500,000 to 600,000 distinct CDR3 sequences, of which 10% to 15% are seen a single time; less than 15% belongs to the top ten. The sequencing used PBMCs from blood, collected around seven weeks after vaccination. These receptors were collected from a man between 50 and 59 years old who received an inactivated influenza vaccine. The CDR3 runs from the conserved cysteine through the conserved F or W. A D gene is named only where the DNA matches it firmly. For some rows the clone size is stated as once, few or many, or as a class when expanded; others skip it.

abundance: few; v_gene: TRBV5-1; len: 14; d_gene: TRBD2; j_gene: TRBJ2-7; CDR3nt: TGCGCCAGCAGGCCGGGAGGGCACTCCTACGAGCAGTACTTC; CDR3aa: CASRPGGHSYEQYF
abundance: few; v_gene: TRBV4-3; len: 17; d_gene: .; j_gene: TRBJ2-3; CDR3nt: TGCGCCAGCAGCCAAGATCCCGGAGCGGGACACACAGATACGCAGTATTTT; CDR3aa: CASSQDPGAGHTDTQYF
abundance: many; v_gene: TRBV7-9; len: 13; d_gene: .; j_gene: TRBJ2-1; CDR3nt: TGTGCCAGCAACCCGGACGGGAACAATGAGCAGTTCTTC; CDR3aa: CASNPDGNNEQFF
abundance: many; v_gene: TRBV12-3/TRBV12-4; len: 14; d_gene: TRBD1; j_gene: TRBJ1-2; CDR3nt: TGTGCCAGCAGTCCGGGACAGGGATGGAGAGGCTACACCTTC; CDR3aa: CASSPGQGWRGYTF
abundance: .; v_gene: TRBV6-2/TRBV6-3; len: 14; d_gene: .; j_gene: TRBJ1-5; CDR3nt: TGTGCCAGCAGTGCATCGGTTACAATACAGCCCCAGCATTTT; CDR3aa: CASSASVTIQPQHF
abundance: .; v_gene: TRBV13; len: 14; d_gene: .; j_gene: TRBJ2-6; CDR3nt: TGTGCCAGCAACAACCAGTTTGGGGCCAACGTCCTGACTTTC; CDR3aa: CASNNQFGANVLTF
abundance: few; v_gene: TRBV6-7; len: 15; d_gene: TRBD1; j_gene: TRBJ2-7; CDR3nt: TGTGCCAGCATCAACGCCCAGGGGGACTCCTACGAGCAGTACTTC; CDR3aa: CASINAQGDSYEQYF
abundance: many; v_gene: TRBV5-5; len: 15; d_gene: TRBD1; j_gene: TRBJ2-1; CDR3nt: TGTGCCAGCATCCCCATTGGGACAGGGGACAATGAGCAGTTCTTC; CDR3aa: CASIPIGTGDNEQFF
abundance: .; v_gene: TRBV24-1; len: 14; d_gene: .; j_gene: TRBJ2-2; CDR3nt: TGTGCCACCAGTGAGGTTACAAACACCGGGGAGCTGTTTTTT; CDR3aa: CATSEVTNTGELFF
abundance: .; v_gene: TRBV7-8; len: 19; d_gene: TRBD2; j_gene: TRBJ2-2; CDR3nt: TGTGCCAGCAGCTACCGACTAGCGGGGGGTCAATACAACACCGGGGAGCTGTTTTTT; CDR3aa: CASSYRLAGGQYNTGELFF
abundance: many; v_gene: TRBV28; len: 13; d_gene: .; j_gene: TRBJ2-5; CDR3nt: TGTGCCAGCAGTTACAGGGTTGTAGAGACCCAGTACTTC; CDR3aa: CASSYRVVETQYF
abundance: many; v_gene: TRBV10-3; len: 12; d_gene: TRBD1; j_gene: TRBJ1-1; CDR3nt: TGTGCCACCAGGACAGGGGACACTGAAGCTTTCTTT; CDR3aa: CATRTGDTEAFF
abundance: many; v_gene: TRBV7-9; len: 15; d_gene: .; j_gene: TRBJ2-5; CDR3nt: TGTGCCAGCAGCTTGTCAACAGTTCGACAAGAGACCCAGTACTTC; CDR3aa: CASSLSTVRQETQYF
abundance: many; v_gene: TRBV7-8; len: 14; d_gene: .; j_gene: TRBJ2-7; CDR3nt: TGTGCCAGCAGCTTTTCCGGCGGAGCCTACGAGCAGTACTTC; CDR3aa: CASSFSGGAYEQYF
abundance: few; v_gene: TRBV20-1; len: 14; d_gene: TRBD1; j_gene: TRBJ1-5; CDR3nt: TGCAGTGCTAGACAGGGGGCTGACAATCAGCCCCAGCATTTT; CDR3aa: CSARQGADNQPQHF
abundance: .; v_gene: TRBV9; len: 15; d_gene: TRBD2; j_gene: TRBJ2-1; CDR3nt: TGTGCCAGCAGCGTAGGCGGGGGGGGAGGAGGTGAGCAGTTCTTC; CDR3aa: CASSVGGGGGGEQFF
abundance: .; v_gene: TRBV7-6; len: 17; d_gene: TRBD1; j_gene: TRBJ2-2; CDR3nt: TGTGCCAGCAGGAGCGGCAAGACAGGGTGGTGGACCGGGGAGCTGTTTTTT; CDR3aa: CASRSGKTGWWTGELFF
abundance: .; v_gene: TRBV2; len: 14; d_gene: TRBD2; j_gene: TRBJ2-1; CDR3nt: TGTGCCAGCAGAGGGACTAGCGGGAACAATGAGCAGTTCTTC; CDR3aa: CASRGTSGNNEQFF
abundance: many; v_gene: TRBV10-3; len: 15; d_gene: .; j_gene: TRBJ2-1; CDR3nt: TGTGCCATCAGTGAGTTCCAGACTACCTACAATGAGCAGTTCTTC; CDR3aa: CAISEFQTTYNEQFF
abundance: .; v_gene: TRBV18; len: 15; d_gene: .; j_gene: TRBJ2-7; CDR3nt: TGTGCCAGCTCACCACTCCTGAGACAAGGAGCCGAGCAGTACTTC; CDR3aa: CASSPLLRQGAEQYF
abundance: few; v_gene: TRBV18; len: 17; d_gene: TRBD2; j_gene: TRBJ2-7; CDR3nt: TGTGCCAGCTCACGCCTAGCGGGAGGTCAAGTGGCCTACGAGCAGTACTTC; CDR3aa: CASSRLAGGQVAYEQYF
abundance: few; v_gene: TRBV7-6; len: 17; d_gene: TRBD2; j_gene: TRBJ2-3; CDR3nt: TGTGCCAGCAGCTTAAATAGCGGGACAATTCACACAGATACGCAGTATTTT; CDR3aa: CASSLNSGTIHTDTQYF
abundance: .; v_gene: TRBV6-1; len: 13; d_gene: TRBD1; j_gene: TRBJ2-1; CDR3nt: TGTGCCAGCAGGAGACAGGGGGCAAATGAGCAGTTCTTC; CDR3aa: CASRRQGANEQFF
abundance: few; v_gene: TRBV29-1; len: 13; d_gene: .; j_gene: TRBJ2-5; CDR3nt: TGCAGCGCCTCTTTGGGGGGATTGGAGACCCAGTACTTC; CDR3aa: CSASLGGLETQYF
abundance: .; v_gene: TRBV6-5; len: 14; d_gene: .; j_gene: TRBJ2-7; CDR3nt: TGTGCCAGCAGTTACTCGAACCCCTCCTACGAGCAGTACTTC; CDR3aa: CASSYSNPSYEQYF
abundance: many; v_gene: TRBV18; len: 14; d_gene: TRBD2; j_gene: TRBJ2-7; CDR3nt: TGTGCCAGCAGCCCTAGCGGGAGCTCCTACGAGCAGTACTTC; CDR3aa: CASSPSGSSYEQYF